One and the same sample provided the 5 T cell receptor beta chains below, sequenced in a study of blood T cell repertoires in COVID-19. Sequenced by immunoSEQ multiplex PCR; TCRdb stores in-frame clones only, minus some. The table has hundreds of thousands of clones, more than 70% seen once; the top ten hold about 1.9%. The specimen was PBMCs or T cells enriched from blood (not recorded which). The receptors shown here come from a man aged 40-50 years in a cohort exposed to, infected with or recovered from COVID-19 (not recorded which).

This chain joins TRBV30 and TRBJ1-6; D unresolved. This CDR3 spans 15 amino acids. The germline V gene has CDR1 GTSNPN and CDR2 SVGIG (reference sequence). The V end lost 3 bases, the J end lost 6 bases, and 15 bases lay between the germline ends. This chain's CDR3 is CAWRLTPTGNSPLHF. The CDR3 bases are TGTGCCTGGAGGTTGACCCCTACGGGTAATTCACCCCTCCACTTT. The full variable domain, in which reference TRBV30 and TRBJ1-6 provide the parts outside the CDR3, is SQTIHQWPATLVQPVGSPLSLECTVEGTSNPNLYWYRQAAGRGLQLLFYSVGIGQISSEVPQNLSASRPQDRQFILSSKKLLLSDSGFYLCAWRLTPTGNSPLHFGNGTRLTVT.

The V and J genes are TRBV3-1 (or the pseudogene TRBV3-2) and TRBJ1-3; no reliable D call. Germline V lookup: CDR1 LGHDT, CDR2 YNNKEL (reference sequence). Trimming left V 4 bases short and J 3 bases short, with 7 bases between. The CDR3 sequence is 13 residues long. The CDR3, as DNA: TGTGCCAGCAGCCTCTCGGGTGGAAACACCATATATTTT. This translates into CASSLSGGNTIYF.

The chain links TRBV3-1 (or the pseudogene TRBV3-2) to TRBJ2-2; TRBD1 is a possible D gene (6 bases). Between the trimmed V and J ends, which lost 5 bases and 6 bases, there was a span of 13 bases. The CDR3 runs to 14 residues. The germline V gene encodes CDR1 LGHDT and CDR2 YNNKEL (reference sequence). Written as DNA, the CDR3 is TGTGCCAGCAGCTCAAAGCACAGGGCCGGGGAGCTGTTTTTT. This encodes CASSSKHRAGELFF.

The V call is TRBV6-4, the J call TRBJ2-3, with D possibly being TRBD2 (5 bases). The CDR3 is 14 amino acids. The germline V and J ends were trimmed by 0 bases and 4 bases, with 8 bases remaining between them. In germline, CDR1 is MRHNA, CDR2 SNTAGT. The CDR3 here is CASSDSMEADTQYF. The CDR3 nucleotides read TGTGCCAGCAGTGACTCGATGGAGGCAGATACGCAGTATTTT.

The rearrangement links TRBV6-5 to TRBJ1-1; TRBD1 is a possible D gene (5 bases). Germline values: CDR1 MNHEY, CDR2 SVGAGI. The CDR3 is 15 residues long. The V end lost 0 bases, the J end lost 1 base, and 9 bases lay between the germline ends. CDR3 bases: TGTGCCAGCAGTTACTCGAGCGGGGGGAACACTGAAGCTTTCTTT. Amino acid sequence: CASSYSSGGNTEAFF.